A selection of T cell receptor beta chains follows, all from one sample in a study of blood T cell repertoires in COVID-19. Sequenced by immunoSEQ multiplex PCR; TCRdb stores in-frame clones only, minus some. The sample consists of 56,000 or so clones, 75% to 95% of them appearing once. Sequenced input: peripheral blood. These TCRs come from a man aged 45 to 65 with active COVID-19. CDR3s include the opening cysteine and the closing phenylalanine or tryptophan. The order of the fields is D gene, clone size, J gene, V gene, CDR3 protein, CDR3 DNA. D genes are given only for firm matches. Rows give clone size only sometimes, using once, few, many, or a class for an expanded clone.

D: TRBD1; size: -; J: TRBJ1-6; V: TRBV6-4; CDR3: CASSERDRGRSPLHF; DNA: TGTGCCAGCAGTGAGCGGGACAGGGGTAGATCACCCCTCCACTTT
D: TRBD1; size: -; J: TRBJ1-2; V: TRBV28; CDR3: CASISGGQGISDVGGYTF; DNA: TGTGCCAGCATTTCGGGGGGACAGGGTATTTCGGATGTCGGTGGCTACACCTTC
D: -; size: -; J: TRBJ2-3; V: TRBV9; CDR3: CASSAGTSTDTQYF; DNA: TGTGCCAGCAGCGCTGGGACTAGCACAGATACGCAGTATTTT
D: TRBD1; size: few; J: TRBJ1-6; V: TRBV4-2; CDR3: CASSQGPDRGYSPLHF; DNA: TGTGCCAGCAGCCAAGGCCCGGACAGGGGGTACTCACCCCTCCACTTT
D: -; size: -; J: TRBJ2-1; V: TRBV2; CDR3: CASSEIVRADEQFF; DNA: TGTGCCAGCAGTGAAATAGTGCGGGCCGATGAGCAGTTCTTC
D: TRBD1; size: -; J: TRBJ1-5; V: TRBV2; CDR3: CASRGLTGIGNQPQHF; DNA: TGTGCCAGCAGGGGATTGACAGGGATTGGCAATCAGCCCCAGCATTTT
D: -; size: -; J: TRBJ1-5; V: TRBV15; CDR3: CATSRDRRSNQPQHF; DNA: TGTGCCACCAGCAGAGATCGGCGGAGCAATCAGCCCCAGCATTTT
D: -; size: -; J: TRBJ2-2; V: TRBV11-2; CDR3: CASSLGQSPTGELFF; DNA: TGTGCCAGCAGCTTGGGGCAGTCCCCCACCGGGGAGCTGTTTTTT
D: TRBD1; size: -; J: TRBJ2-1; V: TRBV11-2; CDR3: CASRPTGGPYNEQFF; DNA: TGTGCCAGCAGACCAACAGGGGGCCCCTACAATGAGCAGTTCTTC
D: TRBD2; size: -; J: TRBJ2-1; V: TRBV11-2; CDR3: CASSQGTSGSSYNEQFF; DNA: TGTGCCAGCAGCCAAGGGACTAGCGGGAGTTCGTACAATGAGCAGTTCTTC
D: -; size: -; J: TRBJ2-1; V: TRBV7-2; CDR3: CASSLALGDEQFF; DNA: TGTGCCAGCAGCTTAGCGCTGGGCGATGAGCAGTTCTTC
D: TRBD1; size: few; J: TRBJ2-7; V: TRBV19; CDR3: CASSIEGSGTGAYEQYF; DNA: TGTGCCAGTAGTATAGAGGGGTCCGGGACAGGGGCCTACGAGCAGTACTTC
D: -; size: -; J: TRBJ1-1; V: TRBV28; CDR3: CASSLYGVGTEAFF; DNA: TGTGCCAGCAGTTTGTACGGGGTTGGCACTGAAGCTTTCTTT
D: -; size: -; J: TRBJ2-7; V: TRBV18; CDR3: CASSTQAGKEQYF; DNA: TGTGCCAGCTCAACTCAAGCAGGGAAAGAGCAGTACTTC
D: -; size: -; J: TRBJ2-1; V: TRBV12-3/TRBV12-4; CDR3: CASSPPAYNEQFF; DNA: TGTGCCAGCAGTCCCCCCGCCTACAATGAGCAGTTCTTC
D: TRBD1; size: -; J: TRBJ2-1; V: TRBV19; CDR3: CASTGTGYNEQFF; DNA: TGTGCCAGTACAGGGACAGGGTACAATGAGCAGTTCTTC
D: TRBD1; size: -; J: TRBJ1-1; V: TRBV7-9; CDR3: CASSLAGTGGAFF; DNA: TGTGCCAGCAGCTTAGCTGGGACAGGGGGGGCTTTCTTT
D: -; size: -; J: TRBJ2-7; V: TRBV9; CDR3: CASSAGGLSDEQYF; DNA: TGTGCCAGCAGCGCCGGGGGACTCTCAGACGAGCAGTACTTC
D: TRBD1; size: -; J: TRBJ1-5; V: TRBV5-1; CDR3: CASSPDRAGQPQHF; DNA: TGCGCCAGCAGCCCCGACAGGGCGGGTCAGCCCCAGCATTTT
D: -; size: -; J: TRBJ2-7; V: TRBV11-2; CDR3: CASSFDSPSYEQYF; DNA: TGTGCCAGCAGCTTTGACAGCCCATCCTACGAGCAGTACTTC
D: TRBD1; size: -; J: TRBJ2-3; V: TRBV29-1; CDR3: CSVAGTGGGDTQYF; DNA: TGCAGCGTAGCCGGGACAGGGGGCGGAGATACGCAGTATTTT
D: -; size: -; J: TRBJ2-5; V: TRBV5-1; CDR3: CASSLAPRETQYF; DNA: TGCGCCAGCAGCTTGGCCCCGAGGGAGACCCAGTACTTC
D: -; size: -; J: TRBJ2-2; V: TRBV2; CDR3: CASSPFAGGELFF; DNA: TGTGCCAGCAGCCCCTTTGCGGGGGGGGAGCTGTTTTTT
D: TRBD1; size: once; J: TRBJ2-1; V: TRBV19; CDR3: CASSIERTGYNEQFF; DNA: TGTGCCAGTAGTATAGAGAGGACAGGGTACAATGAGCAGTTCTTC
D: -; size: -; J: TRBJ1-3; V: TRBV6-5; CDR3: CASARLVSGNTIYF; DNA: TGTGCCAGCGCAAGATTAGTCTCTGGAAACACCATATATTTT
D: -; size: -; J: TRBJ2-7; V: TRBV6-2/TRBV6-3; CDR3: CASRYPSEQYF; DNA: TGTGCCAGCAGATACCCCTCCGAGCAGTACTTC
D: TRBD1; size: once; J: TRBJ2-3; V: TRBV28; CDR3: CASSDRGRSTDTQYF; DNA: TGTGCCAGCAGCGACAGGGGAAGAAGCACAGATACGCAGTATTTT
D: -; size: -; J: TRBJ2-2; V: TRBV18; CDR3: CASSLTPGSDTGELFF; DNA: TGTGCCAGCTCACTCACGCCCGGGTCGGACACCGGGGAGCTGTTTTTT
D: -; size: -; J: TRBJ2-3; V: TRBV7-8; CDR3: CASSLAVLVTTDTQYF; DNA: TGTGCCAGCAGCTTAGCGGTCCTAGTGACCACAGATACGCAGTATTTT
D: -; size: -; J: TRBJ1-2; V: TRBV24-1; CDR3: CATSDPGREIYGYTF; DNA: TGTGCCACCAGTGACCCGGGGAGGGAAATCTATGGCTACACCTTC
D: -; size: -; J: TRBJ2-1; V: TRBV5-6; CDR3: CASSFSGDEQFF; DNA: TGTGCCAGCAGCTTTTCAGGGGATGAGCAGTTCTTC
D: -; size: -; J: TRBJ2-7; V: TRBV19; CDR3: CASSTGVSYEQYF; DNA: TGTGCCAGTAGTACGGGAGTAAGCTACGAGCAGTACTTC
D: -; size: -; J: TRBJ1-2; V: TRBV6-5; CDR3: CASSQAAGLGGYTF; DNA: TGTGCCAGCAGCCAAGCGGCGGGACTGGGAGGCTACACCTTC
D: -; size: -; J: TRBJ1-2; V: TRBV5-6; CDR3: CASSFNTRSNYGYTF; DNA: TGTGCCAGCAGCTTTAACACACGCTCTAACTATGGCTACACCTTC
D: -; size: -; J: TRBJ2-5; V: TRBV2; CDR3: CASRERGQEETQYF; DNA: TGTGCCAGCAGGGAGCGGGGACAGGAAGAGACCCAGTACTTC
D: -; size: -; J: TRBJ2-2; V: TRBV5-6; CDR3: CASSPEGAGELFF; DNA: TGTGCCAGCAGCCCGGAAGGGGCCGGGGAGCTGTTTTTT
D: -; size: -; J: TRBJ2-5; V: TRBV5-4; CDR3: CAGRIGGYETQYF; DNA: TGTGCCGGGAGAATCGGAGGTTATGAGACCCAGTACTTC
D: -; size: -; J: TRBJ1-5; V: TRBV7-9; CDR3: CASSLTGGSPQHF; DNA: TGTGCCAGCAGCTTAACGGGCGGGAGCCCCCAGCATTTT
D: -; size: -; J: TRBJ2-1; V: TRBV11-2; CDR3: CASSLEVQGSQFF; DNA: TGTGCCAGCAGCTTAGAGGTGCAGGGGAGTCAGTTCTTC
D: TRBD1; size: -; J: TRBJ2-1; V: TRBV7-2; CDR3: CASSLLTGGVEQFF; DNA: TGTGCCAGCAGCTTATTGACAGGGGGCGTTGAGCAGTTCTTC
D: -; size: once; J: TRBJ2-6; V: TRBV6-6; CDR3: CASSQQSSGANVLTF; DNA: TGTGCCAGCAGTCAACAGAGCTCTGGGGCCAACGTCCTGACTTTC
D: TRBD1; size: -; J: TRBJ1-2; V: TRBV6-5; CDR3: CASSPTGAGYGYTF; DNA: TGTGCCAGCAGTCCTACAGGGGCGGGCTATGGCTACACCTTC
D: -; size: -; J: TRBJ2-1; V: TRBV11-3; CDR3: CASSLNGALTSREQFF; DNA: TGTGCCAGCAGCTTAAACGGAGCGTTAACATCTAGGGAGCAGTTCTTC
D: TRBD2; size: -; J: TRBJ2-5; V: TRBV5-4; CDR3: CASSREGLPETQYF; DNA: TGTGCCAGCAGCCGGGAGGGACTACCTGAGACCCAGTACTTC
D: TRBD2; size: -; J: TRBJ2-1; V: TRBV12-3/TRBV12-4; CDR3: CASSGTRYNEQFF; DNA: TGTGCCAGCAGTGGGACTAGATACAATGAGCAGTTCTTC
D: -; size: -; J: TRBJ1-4; V: TRBV3-1/TRBV3-2; CDR3: CASSQVGAGKLFF; DNA: TGTGCCAGCAGCCAAGTGGGGGCGGGAAAACTGTTTTTT
D: TRBD2; size: -; J: TRBJ2-7; V: TRBV2; CDR3: CASSDGTSGPRPYEQYF; DNA: TGTGCCAGCAGTGATGGGACTAGCGGCCCGAGACCCTACGAGCAGTACTTC
D: -; size: -; J: TRBJ1-2; V: TRBV30; CDR3: CAWSGLSGSGYTF; DNA: TGTGCCTGGAGTGGCCTGTCGGGTTCTGGCTACACCTTC
D: TRBD2; size: -; J: TRBJ2-5; V: TRBV6-2/TRBV6-3; CDR3: CASSGPPGLADSETQYF; DNA: TGTGCCAGCAGTGGACCCCCGGGACTAGCAGATTCGGAGACCCAGTACTTC
D: TRBD1; size: -; J: TRBJ1-3; V: TRBV30; CDR3: CAWSQGTAGNTIYF; DNA: TGTGCCTGGAGTCAGGGGACAGCCGGAAACACCATATATTTT
D: TRBD1; size: -; J: TRBJ1-5; V: TRBV2; CDR3: CASSRDRGQPQHF; DNA: TGTGCCAGCAGCCGGGACAGGGGGCAGCCCCAGCATTTT
D: -; size: -; J: TRBJ2-2; V: TRBV4-1; CDR3: CASSQVGGTGELFF; DNA: TGCGCCAGCAGCCAGGTCGGAGGCACCGGGGAGCTGTTTTTT
D: -; size: -; J: TRBJ1-5; V: TRBV9; CDR3: CASSATGSGNQPQHF; DNA: TGTGCCAGCAGCGCTACAGGGTCCGGCAATCAGCCCCAGCATTTT
D: -; size: -; J: TRBJ2-7; V: TRBV5-4; CDR3: CASSPDTRSYEQYF; DNA: TGTGCCAGCAGCCCGGACACACGCTCCTACGAGCAGTACTTC
D: -; size: -; J: TRBJ1-5; V: TRBV6-4; CDR3: CASSLRSSQPQHF; DNA: TGTGCCAGCAGTCTAAGGAGCAGCCAGCCCCAGCATTTT
D: -; size: -; J: TRBJ2-3; V: TRBV5-1; CDR3: CASSLSGGSDTQYF; DNA: TGCGCCAGCAGCTTAAGTGGCGGGTCAGATACGCAGTATTTT
D: -; size: -; J: TRBJ2-3; V: TRBV7-2; CDR3: CASSPPGKAAADTQYF; DNA: TGTGCCAGCAGCCCCCCTGGGAAAGCAGCGGCAGATACGCAGTATTTT
D: TRBD2; size: -; J: TRBJ2-4; V: TRBV11-2; CDR3: CASSSGGGDIQYF; DNA: TGTGCCAGCAGCTCGGGGGGAGGTGACATTCAGTACTTC
D: -; size: few; J: TRBJ1-3; V: TRBV2; CDR3: CASSVVGRSGAGNTIYF; DNA: TGTGCCAGCAGTGTCGTAGGGAGGTCTGGTGCTGGAAACACCATATATTTT
D: TRBD1; size: once; J: TRBJ1-1; V: TRBV5-1; CDR3: CASSTDRGVGAFF; DNA: TGCGCCAGCAGCACCGACAGGGGGGTCGGAGCTTTCTTT